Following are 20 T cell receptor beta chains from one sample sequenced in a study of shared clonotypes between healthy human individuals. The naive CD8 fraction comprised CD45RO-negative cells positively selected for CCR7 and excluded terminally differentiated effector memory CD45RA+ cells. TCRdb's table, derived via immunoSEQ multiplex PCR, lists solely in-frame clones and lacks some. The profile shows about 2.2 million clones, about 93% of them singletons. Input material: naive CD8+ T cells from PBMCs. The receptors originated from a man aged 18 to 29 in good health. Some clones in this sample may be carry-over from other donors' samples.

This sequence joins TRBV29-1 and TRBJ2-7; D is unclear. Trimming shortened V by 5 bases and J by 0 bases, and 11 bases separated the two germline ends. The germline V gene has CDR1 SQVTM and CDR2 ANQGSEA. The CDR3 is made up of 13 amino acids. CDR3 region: CSVTPESSYEQYF. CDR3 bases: TGCAGCGTTACCCCGGAGAGCTCCTACGAGCAGTACTTC.

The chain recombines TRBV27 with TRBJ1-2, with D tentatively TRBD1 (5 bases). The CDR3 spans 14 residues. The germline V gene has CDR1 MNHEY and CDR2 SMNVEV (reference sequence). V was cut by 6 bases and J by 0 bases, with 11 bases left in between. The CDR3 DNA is TGTGCCAGCAGGGGACGGGTAGCTAACTATGGCTACACCTTC. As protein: CASRGRVANYGYTF.

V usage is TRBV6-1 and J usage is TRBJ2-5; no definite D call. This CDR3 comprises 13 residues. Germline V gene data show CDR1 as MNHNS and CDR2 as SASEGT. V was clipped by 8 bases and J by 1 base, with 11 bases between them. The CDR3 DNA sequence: TGTGCCAGCGATATTTACAGCCAAGAGACCCAGTACTTC. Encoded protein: CASDIYSQETQYF.

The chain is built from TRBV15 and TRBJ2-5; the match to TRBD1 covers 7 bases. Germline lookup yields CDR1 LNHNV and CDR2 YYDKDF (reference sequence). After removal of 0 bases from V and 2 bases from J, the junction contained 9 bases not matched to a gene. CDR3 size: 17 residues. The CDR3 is CATSREDYRGGQETQYF. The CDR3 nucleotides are TGTGCCACCAGCAGAGAAGACTACAGGGGTGGACAAGAGACCCAGTACTTC.

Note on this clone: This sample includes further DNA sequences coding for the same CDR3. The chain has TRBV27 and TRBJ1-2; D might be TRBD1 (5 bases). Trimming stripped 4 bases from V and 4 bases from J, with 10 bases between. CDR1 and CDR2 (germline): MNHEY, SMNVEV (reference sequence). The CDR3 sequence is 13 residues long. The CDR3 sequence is CASSSRGPYGYTF. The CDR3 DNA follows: TGTGCCAGCAGTTCGAGGGGTCCCTATGGCTACACCTTC.

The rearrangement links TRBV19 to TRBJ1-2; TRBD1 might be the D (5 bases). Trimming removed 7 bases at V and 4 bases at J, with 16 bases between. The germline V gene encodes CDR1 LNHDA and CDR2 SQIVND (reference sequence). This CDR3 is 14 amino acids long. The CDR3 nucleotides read TGTGCCAGTATGGGCCAGGGCAACACCTATGGCTACACCTTC. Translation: CASMGQGNTYGYTF.

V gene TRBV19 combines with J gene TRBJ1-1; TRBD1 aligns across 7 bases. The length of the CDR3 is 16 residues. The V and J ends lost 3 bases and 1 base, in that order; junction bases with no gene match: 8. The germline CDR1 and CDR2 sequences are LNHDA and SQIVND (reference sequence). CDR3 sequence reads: CASSMPSRGGNTEAFF. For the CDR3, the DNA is TGTGCCAGTAGTATGCCGAGCAGGGGGGGGAACACTGAAGCTTTCTTT.

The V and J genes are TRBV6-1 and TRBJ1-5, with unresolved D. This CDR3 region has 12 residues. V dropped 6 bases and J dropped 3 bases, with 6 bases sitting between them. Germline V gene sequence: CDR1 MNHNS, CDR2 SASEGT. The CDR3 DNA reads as TGTGCCAGCAGCGGGAACAATCAGCCCCAGCATTTT. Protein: CASSGNNQPQHF.

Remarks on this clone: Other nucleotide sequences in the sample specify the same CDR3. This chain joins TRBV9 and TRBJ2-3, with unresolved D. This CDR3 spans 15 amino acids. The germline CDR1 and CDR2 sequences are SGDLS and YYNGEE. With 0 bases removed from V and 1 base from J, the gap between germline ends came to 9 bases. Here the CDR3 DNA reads TGTGCCAGCAGCGTAGTGGGTAAGCGCACAGATACGCAGTATTTT. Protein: CASSVVGKRTDTQYF.

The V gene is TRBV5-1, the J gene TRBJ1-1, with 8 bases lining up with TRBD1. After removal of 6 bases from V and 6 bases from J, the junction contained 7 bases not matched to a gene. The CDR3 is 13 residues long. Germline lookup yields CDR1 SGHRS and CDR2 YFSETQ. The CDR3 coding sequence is TGCGCCAGCAACGAACAGGGGGGCGCTGAAGCTTTCTTT. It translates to CASNEQGGAEAFF.

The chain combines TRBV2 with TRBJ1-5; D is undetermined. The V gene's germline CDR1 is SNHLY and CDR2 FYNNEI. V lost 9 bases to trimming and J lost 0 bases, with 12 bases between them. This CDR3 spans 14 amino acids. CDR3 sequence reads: CARSSARSNQPQHF. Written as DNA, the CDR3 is TGTGCCAGGTCTTCAGCGCGTAGCAATCAGCCCCAGCATTTT.

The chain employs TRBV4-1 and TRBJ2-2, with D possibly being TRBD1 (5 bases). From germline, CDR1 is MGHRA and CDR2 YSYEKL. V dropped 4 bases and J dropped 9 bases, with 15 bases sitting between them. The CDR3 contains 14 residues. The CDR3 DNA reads TGCGCCAGCAGCCCCACAATCCAGGGTCGGGAGCTGTTTTTT. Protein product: CASSPTIQGRELFF.

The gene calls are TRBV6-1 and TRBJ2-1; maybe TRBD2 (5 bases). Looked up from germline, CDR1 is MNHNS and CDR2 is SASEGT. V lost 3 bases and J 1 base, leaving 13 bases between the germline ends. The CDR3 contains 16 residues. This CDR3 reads CASSDPGKRSYNEQFF. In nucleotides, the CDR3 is TGTGCCAGCAGTGACCCGGGGAAGCGGTCCTACAATGAGCAGTTCTTC.

The CDR3 DNA is TGTGCCAGCAGCGACGGGAGGAGCACAGATACGCAGTATTTT. It is translated as CASSDGRSTDTQYF. This sequence joins TRBV6-5 and TRBJ2-3, with 7 bases matching TRBD2. The V and J ends lost 6 bases and 0 bases, in that order; junction bases with no gene match: 3. Germline CDR1 and CDR2: MNHEY and SVGAGI. The CDR3 is 14 amino acids.

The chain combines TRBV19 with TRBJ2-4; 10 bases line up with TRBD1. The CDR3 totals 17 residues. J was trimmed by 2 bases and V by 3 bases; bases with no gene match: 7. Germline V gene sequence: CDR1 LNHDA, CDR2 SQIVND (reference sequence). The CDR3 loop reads CASSISRQGAPKNIQYF. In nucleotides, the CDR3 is TGTGCCAGTAGTATTTCGAGACAGGGGGCGCCCAAAAACATTCAGTACTTC.

The CDR3 DNA reads as TGTGCCAGTAGCGACAGGGAAGACGAAAAACTGTTTTTT. Translation: CASSDREDEKLFF. The chain couples TRBV19 to TRBJ1-4, with 7 bases that match TRBD1. Germline CDR1 and CDR2: LNHDA and SQIVND (reference sequence). The V gene end was trimmed by 6 bases and the J gene end by 8 bases; junction bases not matched to a gene: 6. The CDR3 runs 13 residues. Drawing the rest from reference TRBV19 and TRBJ1-4, the complete variable domain is DGGITQSPKYLFRKEGQNVTLSCEQNLNHDAMYWYRQDPGQGLRLIYYSQIVNDFQKGDIAEGYSVSREKKESFPLTVTSAQKNPTAFYLCASSDREDEKLFFGSGTQLSVL.

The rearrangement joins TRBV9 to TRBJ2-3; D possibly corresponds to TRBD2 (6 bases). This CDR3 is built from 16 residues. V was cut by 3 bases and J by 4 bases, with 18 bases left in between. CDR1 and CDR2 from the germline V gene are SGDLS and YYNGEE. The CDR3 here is CASSGGRVRRADTQYF. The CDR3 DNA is TGTGCCAGCAGCGGTGGACGAGTTCGGAGGGCAGATACGCAGTATTTT.

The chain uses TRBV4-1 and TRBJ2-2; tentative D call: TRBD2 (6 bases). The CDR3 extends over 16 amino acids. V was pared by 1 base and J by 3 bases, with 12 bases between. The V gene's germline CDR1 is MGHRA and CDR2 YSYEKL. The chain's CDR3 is CASSQVGGMDTGELFF. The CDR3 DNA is TGCGCCAGCAGCCAAGTGGGCGGGATGGACACCGGGGAGCTGTTTTTT.

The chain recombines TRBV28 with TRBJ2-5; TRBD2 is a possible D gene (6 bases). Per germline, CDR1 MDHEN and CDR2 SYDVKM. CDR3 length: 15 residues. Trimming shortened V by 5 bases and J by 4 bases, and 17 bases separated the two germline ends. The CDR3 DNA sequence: TGTGCCAGCAGTGCACGTCGATTGGGGGGAGAGACCCAGTACTTC. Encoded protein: CASSARRLGGETQYF.

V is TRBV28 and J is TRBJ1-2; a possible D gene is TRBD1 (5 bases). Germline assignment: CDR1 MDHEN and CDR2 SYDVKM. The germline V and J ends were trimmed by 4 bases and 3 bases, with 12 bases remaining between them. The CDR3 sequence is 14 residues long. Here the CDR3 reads CASSWLGEDYGYTF. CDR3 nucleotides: TGTGCCAGCAGTTGGTTAGGGGAAGACTATGGCTACACCTTC.